The rows below give T cell receptor beta chains drawn from one sample of a study of chemoradiotherapy in HPV16-positive cancers. Generated by immunoSEQ multiplex PCR, the TCRdb table keeps only in-frame clones and is missing some. Among under 35,000 clones listed, approximately 90% were seen once. Here the sequenced sample was blood, taken from a patient who underwent chemoradiotherapy. Every receptor here comes from a human donor with HPV-associated anogenital cancer. The CDR3 runs from the conserved cysteine through the conserved F or W. Fields, in order: D gene, V gene, J gene, clone size, CDR3 protein, CDR3 DNA. A D gene is named only where the DNA matches it firmly. Where a row states a size, it is once, few, many or the class of an expanded clone; other rows omit it.

-,TRBV6-1,TRBJ1-2,once,CASSGSYYATAGPYF,TGTGCCAGCAGTGGAAGCTATTACGCAACCGCGGGGCCTTACTTC
-,TRBV19,TRBJ2-7,-,CASFAPDTYEQYF,TGTGCCAGTTTCGCTCCCGATACCTACGAGCAGTACTTC
-,TRBV6-5,TRBJ1-1,-,CASSLEYRNFYF,TGTGCCAGCAGCCTTGAATACAGGAACTTTTATTTT
-,TRBV9,TRBJ2-1,-,CASSVGHGLYNEQFF,TGTGCCAGCAGCGTAGGGCATGGGCTTTACAATGAGCAGTTCTTC
-,TRBV13,TRBJ1-1,-,CASSLVPDGAFF,TGTGCCAGCAGCTTAGTCCCCGACGGAGCTTTCTTT
-,TRBV6-5,TRBJ1-3,-,CASSSGTGSSGNTIYF,TGTGCCAGCAGTTCCGGCACAGGGAGCTCTGGAAACACCATATATTTT
-,TRBV30,TRBJ1-1,few,CAWSRDGYEAFF,TGTGCCTGGAGCCGGGACGGATATGAAGCTTTCTTT
TRBD1,TRBV7-9,TRBJ1-1,-,CASSPGTAMNTEAFF,TGTGCCAGCAGCCCCGGGACAGCAATGAACACTGAAGCTTTCTTT
-,TRBV19,TRBJ1-1,-,CASSRSGPNTEAFF,TGTGCCAGTAGTCGATCAGGGCCGAACACTGAAGCTTTCTTT
TRBD1,TRBV7-9,TRBJ1-4,-,CASSGRTGKTNEKLFF,TGTGCCAGCAGCGGCCGGACAGGCAAAACTAATGAAAAACTGTTTTTT
TRBD1,TRBV5-1,TRBJ1-1,few,CASSWTGENTEAFF,TGCGCCAGCAGCTGGACAGGCGAGAACACTGAAGCTTTCTTT
-,TRBV7-2,TRBJ1-5,-,CASSLVTTLNQPQHF,TGTGCCAGCAGCTTAGTAACGACCCTCAATCAGCCCCAGCATTTT
TRBD2,TRBV2,TRBJ2-1,-,CASSSGTYNEQFF,TGTGCCAGCAGTAGCGGGACCTACAATGAGCAGTTCTTC
-,TRBV27,TRBJ2-7,-,CASSPFALYEQYF,TGTGCCAGCAGCCCATTCGCGCTCTACGAGCAGTACTTC
-,TRBV15,TRBJ1-2,-,CATSRERGGGYGYTF,TGTGCCACCAGCAGAGAGAGGGGCGGCGGGTATGGCTACACCTTC
-,TRBV10-2,TRBJ2-1,-,CASSPGGRLDEQFF,TGCGCCAGCAGCCCAGGGGGGAGACTCGATGAGCAGTTCTTC
TRBD1,TRBV27,TRBJ1-1,once,CASSLDRGGNTEAFF,TGTGCCAGCAGTCTCGACAGGGGTGGAAACACTGAAGCTTTCTTT
-,TRBV6-8,TRBJ1-1,-,CASSDGHPYTEAFF,TGTGCCAGCAGCGACGGACATCCCTACACTGAAGCTTTCTTT
-,TRBV6-1,TRBJ1-6,-,CASSWTEYNSPLHF,TGTGCCAGCAGTTGGACGGAATATAATTCACCCCTCCACTTT
TRBD1,TRBV19,TRBJ1-2,-,CASSTPSGTGTNYGYTF,TGTGCCAGTAGTACCCCATCCGGGACAGGGACCAACTATGGCTACACCTTC
TRBD2,TRBV2,TRBJ2-3,few,CASNAGLTDTQYF,TGTGCCAGCAACGCGGGACTAACAGATACGCAGTATTTT
-,TRBV28,TRBJ2-5,-,CASSLLSSRKETQYF,TGTGCCAGCAGTTTGTTGTCTAGTCGAAAGGAGACCCAGTACTTC
-,TRBV19,TRBJ2-2,-,CASSIEGRANTGELFF,TGTGCCAGTAGTATAGAGGGACGAGCGAACACCGGGGAGCTGTTTTTT
-,TRBV28,TRBJ1-6,-,CASSRSGDNSPLHF,TGTGCCAGCAGTCGAAGTGGGGATAATTCACCCCTCCACTTT
TRBD1,TRBV6-1,TRBJ2-7,-,CASSGEGQGGYEQYF,TGTGCCAGCAGTGGGGAGGGACAGGGAGGGTACGAGCAGTACTTC
-,TRBV27,TRBJ2-6,-,CASSSLTPGANVLTF,TGTGCCAGCAGTTCTCTCACCCCTGGGGCCAACGTCCTGACTTTC